This T cell receptor beta chain was recorded in a study of Graves' ophthalmopathy and Graves' hyperthyroidism. Study overall: Upon initial diagnosis and before any treatment, peripheral blood was collected.

Amplified material comprised TCR beta CDR3 regions derived from RNA transcripts. First-round RT-PCR used HTBI primers; second-round multiplex PCR followed. TCRdb ran MiXCR on the multiplex PCR reads and lists one entry per CDR3 protein. The sample records over 14,000 distinct CDR3 sequences, 50% being singletons. This CDR3 comprises 14 residues. V dropped 3 bases and J dropped 2 bases, with 8 bases sitting between them. This TCR derives from a woman between 25 and 40 years old with Graves' ophthalmopathy. What was sequenced was peripheral blood. The gene calls are TRBV12-3 or TRBV12-4 and TRBJ2-1; D uncertain. The CDR3 nucleotides read TGTGCCAGCAGTTTTGGTCGGCCCTACAATGAGCAGTTCTTC. Its protein is CASSFGRPYNEQFF.